What follows are 7 T cell receptor beta chains derived from one specimen sequenced in a study of PD-1 blockade in classical Hodgkin lymphoma. Relapses following autologous stem cell transplantation were seen in all patients, with brentuximab vedotin exposure varying. Assay: immunoSEQ multiplex PCR; the TCRdb copy retains only in-frame clones and omits some. The table records around 30,000 clones, 70% of them present only once. The sample was peripheral blood mononuclear cells (PBMCs), taken before the second cycle of nivolumab. These receptors were taken from a human donor with classical Hodgkin lymphoma.

The chain has TRBV5-4 and TRBJ2-7; D may be TRBD2 (5 bases). Trimming removed 4 bases from V and 0 bases from J, with 11 bases in between. The germline CDR1 and CDR2 sequences are SGHNT and YYREEE (reference sequence). This CDR3 is built from 14 residues. The DNA of the CDR3 is TGTGCCAGCAGCCGGGGAATTAGCTCCTACGAGCAGTACTTC. It yields the protein CASSRGISSYEQYF.

This chain links TRBV7-8 with TRBJ1-3; 8 nucleotides align to TRBD1. The germline CDR1 and CDR2 sequences are SGHVS and FQNEAQ. The CDR3 has 15 amino acids. J was trimmed by 4 bases and V by 5 bases; bases with no gene match: 7. The CDR3 nucleotides read TGTGCCAGCAGCGCGGACAGGGTGGGAGGAAACACCATATATTTT. It translates to CASSADRVGGNTIYF. The whole variable domain, filled in from reference TRBV7-8 and TRBJ1-3, reads GAGVSQSPRYKVAKRGQDVALRCDPISGHVSLFWYQQALGQGPEFLTYFQNEAQLDKSGLPSDRFFAERPEGSVSTLKIQRTQQEDSAVYLCASSADRVGGNTIYFGEGSWLTVV.

The J gene is TRBJ2-3, the V gene TRBV7-2; D remains unclear. The CDR3 has 14 amino acids. Germline V gives CDR1 SGHTA, CDR2 FQGNSA. The V and J ends lost 0 bases and 4 bases respectively, with 8 bases between them. The CDR3 is CASSLAGSSDTQYF. The CDR3 nucleotides are TGTGCCAGCAGCTTAGCTGGATCATCAGATACGCAGTATTTT.

This chain links TRBV5-8 with TRBJ2-1; D gene unclear. CDR1 and CDR2 (germline): SGHTS, YDEGEE. V lost 4 bases and J lost 2, with 19 bases in between. The CDR3 totals 17 residues. CDR3 nucleotides: TGTGCCAGCAGCCAACTGCCCCACGCCGTTACCTACAATGAGCAGTTCTTC. Translating gives CASSQLPHAVTYNEQFF.

The CDR3 sequence: CASSQEMGDSSYNSPLHF. The CDR3 DNA reads TGCGCCAGCAGCCAAGAAATGGGGGACAGCTCCTATAATTCACCCCTCCACTTT. The chain has TRBV4-1 and TRBJ1-6, with 7 bases that match TRBD1. Germline V gives CDR1 MGHRA, CDR2 YSYEKL. The CDR3 is made up of 18 amino acids. V lost 0 bases and J lost 0; bases outside the gene matches: 5.

This chain links TRBV18 with TRBJ2-1, with 16 bases aligning to TRBD2. The J segment lost 7 bases and the V segment lost 5 bases, leaving 2 bases of the junction unmatched. Germline values: CDR1 KGHSH, CDR2 LQKENI. The CDR3 sequence is 15 residues long. The CDR3 nucleotides are TGTGCCAGCTCAGGGACTAGCGGGGGGGCAAATGAGCAGTTCTTC. Amino acids: CASSGTSGGANEQFF.

The chain joins TRBV2 to TRBJ1-2, with 7 bases that match TRBD1. V was clipped by 6 bases and J by 7 bases; unmatched bases: 8. Looked up from germline, CDR1 is SNHLY and CDR2 is FYNNEI. The CDR3 contains 13 residues. CDR3 sequence: CASREQGRGGYTF. DNA for the CDR3: TGTGCCAGCAGAGAACAGGGGAGGGGTGGCTACACCTTC.